The present T cell receptor (beta chain) was sequenced within a study of human T cells and chemical hapten exposure. General observations from the study: Significantly more large CDR3 similarity clusters were formed by expanded TCRs than by controls. Following DPC sensitization, TCRs present above 1 in 1000 frequency showed no change.

The time point: patch test 1, 2 weeks after DPC sensitization. Described treatment: therapeutic diphenylcyclopropenone sensitization with weekly scalp DPC. Using its own MiXCR run on the RACE reads, TCRdb lists one record per CDR3 protein. This sample has roughly 190,000 distinct CDR3 sequences; more than 20% occur once, and the top ten carry over 6.5%. Comment on this clonotype: Its antigen is unidentified.

This TCR came from a woman in her 50s with alopecia areata. Some clones in this sample may be carry-over from other donors' samples. The sequenced sample was whole blood, obtained in connection with sensitization to the hapten diphenylcyclopropenone (DPC).

CDR3 sequence (DNA): TGCGCCACCGGGGGACACTATACCTACAATGAGCAGTTCTTC. Encoded protein: CATGGHYTYNEQFF. This chain connects TRBV10-2 to TRBJ2-1; the D gene could be TRBD1 or TRBD2 (6 bases each). V lost 10 bases to trimming and J lost 2 bases, with 15 bases between them. The CDR3 consists of 14 residues. From germline, CDR1 is WSHSY and CDR2 SAAADI.